Below are 2 T cell receptor beta chains sequenced from a single sample in a study of T-cell reconstitution after alpha-beta-depleted transplantation in children. A library of TCRbeta sequences, prepared with unique molecular identifiers, was generated. TCRdb fed the PCR reads into MiXCR, producing one record per CDR3 protein. The repertoire has fewer than 90,000 distinct CDR3 sequences, around 6.6% of them found once; the top ten carry 2% to 3%. The specimen was PBMCs from the stem cell graft donor, collected from the stem cell graft. The origin of the receptors is a human donor who donated a stem cell graft to a child with acute lymphoblastic leukemia.

This clonotype was counted many times. The rearrangement links TRBV12-3 or TRBV12-4 to TRBJ2-7; 9 bases are a match to TRBD1. CDR3 length: 15 residues. Trimming cost V 2 bases and J 6 bases; bases outside gene matches: 8. CDR3 region: CASSLPGQGQAEQYF. CDR3 nucleotide sequence: TGTGCCAGCAGTTTACCGGGACAGGGCCAGGCCGAGCAGTACTTC.

This clonotype has ten or more counts. The rearrangement links TRBV7-2 to TRBJ2-3; unclear D gene. The germline V gene encodes CDR1 SGHTA and CDR2 FQGNSA. The CDR3 is 14 amino acids. Between the trimmed V and J ends, which lost 3 bases and 2 bases, there was a span of 9 bases. The CDR3 region is CASSFDGNTDTQYF. As DNA, the CDR3 is TGTGCCAGCAGCTTCGACGGAAACACAGATACGCAGTATTTT. Full variable domain (remainder filled in from reference TRBV7-2 and TRBJ2-3): GAGVSQSPSNKVTEKGKDVELRCDPISGHTALYWYRQSLGQGLEFLIYFQGNSAPDKSGLPSDRFSAERTGGSVSTLTIQRTQQEDSAVYLCASSFDGNTDTQYFGPGTRLTVL.